The present TCR beta chain was sequenced within a study of shared clonotypes between healthy human individuals. The CDR3 length is 16 residues. Germline lookup yields CDR1 SGHVS and CDR2 FQNEAQ. With V trimmed by 5 bases and J by 3 bases, 5 bases remained unmatched. Regarding this clone: Its antigen is not identified.

The authors ran the assay at deep level. This table comes from immunoSEQ multiplex PCR, and its TCRdb copy is limited to in-frame clones, with some not included. The sample lists 2 million to 2.5 million clones; about 95% were seen once. Naivety among CD8 cells was defined by CD45RO negativity and positive CCR7 selection, thereby excluding terminally differentiated effector memory CD45RA+ cells. Broader study findings: Naive subsets generally had larger estimated richness than memory subsets.

V and J are TRBV7-8 and TRBJ2-3; 13 nucleotides agree with TRBD2. The sequenced sample consisted of naive CD8+ T cells sorted from blood. This receptor was obtained from a man aged 18 to 35 in good health. CDR3 amino acids: CASSTRTSGRTDTQYF. The CDR3 nucleotides read TGTGCCAGCAGCACTAGGACTAGCGGGAGAACAGATACGCAGTATTTT. Supplemented by reference TRBV7-8 and TRBJ2-3, the full variable domain reads GAGVSQSPRYKVAKRGQDVALRCDPISGHVSLFWYQQALGQGPEFLTYFQNEAQLDKSGLPSDRFFAERPEGSVSTLKIQRTQQEDSAVYLCASSTRTSGRTDTQYFGPGTRLTVL.